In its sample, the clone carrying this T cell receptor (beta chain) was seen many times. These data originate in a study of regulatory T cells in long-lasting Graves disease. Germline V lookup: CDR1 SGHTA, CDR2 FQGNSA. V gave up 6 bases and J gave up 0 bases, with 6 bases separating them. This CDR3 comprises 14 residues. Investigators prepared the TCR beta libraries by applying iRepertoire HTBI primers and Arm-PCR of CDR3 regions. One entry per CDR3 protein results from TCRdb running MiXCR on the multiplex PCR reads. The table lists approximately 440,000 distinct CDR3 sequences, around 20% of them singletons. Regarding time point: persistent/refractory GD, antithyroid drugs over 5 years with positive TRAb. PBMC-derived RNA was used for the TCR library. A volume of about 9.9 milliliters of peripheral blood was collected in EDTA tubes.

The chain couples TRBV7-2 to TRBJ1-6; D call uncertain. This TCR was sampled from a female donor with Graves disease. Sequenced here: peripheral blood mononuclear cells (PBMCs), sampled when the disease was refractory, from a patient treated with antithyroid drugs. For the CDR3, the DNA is TGTGCCAGCAGATTGGGCTCCTATAATTCACCCCTCCACTTT. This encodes CASRLGSYNSPLHF.